Below, 15 T cell receptor beta chains from the same sample are listed, as sequenced in a study of post-analysis software for immune sequencing data. General study points: Among several TRBV segments more frequent in patients than controls were TRBV5-6, TRBV5-1 and TRBV20-1.

Their target antigens are unknown. The library was made from cDNA and included unique molecular identifiers. TCRdb re-called the PCR reads with MiXCR, one entry per CDR3 protein. Of about 380,000 distinct CDR3 sequences listed, less than 40% are singletons. The specimen was blood. The receptors shown here come from a girl aged 5-17 years with multiple sclerosis.

The rearrangement links TRBV6-1 to TRBJ2-1; D is unresolved. The V gene lost 1 base and the J gene lost 2 bases, with 9 bases spanning the gap. This CDR3 is 15 amino acids long. Per germline, CDR1 MNHNS and CDR2 SASEGT. The CDR3 DNA follows: TGTGCCAGCAGTGAAGACACAACAACCTACAATGAGCAGTTCTTC. It translates to CASSEDTTTYNEQFF.

This clonotype was seen a handful of times. The chain couples TRBV5-5 to TRBJ1-2; no clear D gene. CDR1 is SGHKS and CDR2 is YYEKEE in the germline V gene (reference sequence). V was shortened by 4 bases and J by 4 bases, with 14 bases between the two germline ends. The CDR3 contains 14 residues. As DNA, the CDR3 is TGTGCCAGCAGCCCCGGGGAGGCCTTCTATGGCTACACCTTC. This encodes CASSPGEAFYGYTF. Looking up the rest from reference TRBV5-5 and TRBJ1-2 gives the full variable domain: DAGVTQSPTHLIKTRGQQVTLRCSPISGHKSVSWYQQVLGQGPQFIFQYYEKEERGRGNFPDRFSARQFPNYSSELNVNALLLGDSALYLCASSPGEAFYGYTFGSGTRLTVV.

V gene TRBV6-6 combines with J gene TRBJ1-3; possibly TRBD1 for D (6 bases). CDR1 is MNHNY, CDR2 SVGAGI, per germline (reference sequence). V shed 2 bases and J shed 0 bases, with 11 bases lying between them. The CDR3 runs 16 residues. The CDR3 here is CASSYGGLSSGNTIYF. CDR3 in DNA: TGTGCCAGCAGTTACGGGGGCCTGAGCTCTGGAAACACCATATATTTT.

The chain is built from TRBV5-1 and TRBJ2-3; D is perhaps TRBD1 or TRBD2 (5 bases each). The CDR3 has 14 amino acids. Trimming took off 1 base at V and 6 bases at J, with 12 bases between the two ends. CDR1 SGHRS and CDR2 YFSETQ come from the germline V gene. CDR3 amino acids: CASSLTGPSDTQYF. In DNA, the CDR3 is TGCGCCAGCAGCTTGACGGGGCCCTCTGATACGCAGTATTTT.

This clonotype turned up a few times. J is TRBJ1-6 and V is TRBV6-5, with 7 nucleotides matching TRBD1. J was trimmed by 7 bases and V by 5 bases; bases with no gene match: 5. Germline CDR1 is MNHEY and CDR2 is SVGAGI. The CDR3 runs to 14 residues. CDR3 sequence reads: CASSDDRENSPLHF. CDR3 bases: TGTGCCAGCAGTGACGACAGGGAGAATTCACCCCTCCACTTT.

CDR3 bases: TGCGCCAGCAGCCAATGGACCGCGAGTCAGCCCCAGCATTTT. Amino acids: CASSQWTASQPQHF. The chain recombines TRBV4-1 with TRBJ1-5; no definite D call. V was pared by 2 bases and J by 6 bases, with 11 bases between. CDR3 size: 14 residues. CDR1 is MGHRA and CDR2 is YSYEKL in the germline V gene.

J is TRBJ1-1 and V is TRBV10-3; no reliable D call. Looked up from germline, CDR1 is ENHRY and CDR2 is SYGVKD. V shed 4 bases and J shed 2 bases, with 11 bases lying between them. The CDR3 loop spans 14 amino acids. The CDR3 nucleotides read TGTGCCATCAGTGCCGGCGGAATAAACACTGAAGCTTTCTTT. Translating it yields CAISAGGINTEAFF.

This clonotype occurred many times. A junction end diverges from the germline sequence, so it may reflect a read error. This chain links TRBV12-3 or TRBV12-4 with TRBJ1-2, with TRBD1 as a possible D gene (6 bases). The CDR3 is made up of 11 amino acids. Here the CDR3 DNA reads TGCGCCAGCAGCTCAGGGGATGGCTACACCTTC. Its translation is CASSSGDGYTF.

CDR3: CASSQILAKNIQYF. In DNA, the CDR3 is TGTGCCAGCAGCCAGATTCTAGCCAAAAACATTCAGTACTTC. The rearrangement uses TRBV12-3 or TRBV12-4 and TRBJ2-4; D is unresolved. The CDR3 runs 14 residues. The ends were cut back, 6 bases at V and 0 bases at J, with 9 bases in the middle.

The CDR3 DNA sequence: TGTGCCAGCAGTTTACCAGGGGGCACGGGCTATGGCTACACCTTC. Protein product: CASSLPGGTGYGYTF. The genes are TRBV28 and TRBJ1-2; TRBD1 matches at 8 bases. This CDR3 comprises 15 residues. V dropped 2 bases and J dropped 4; count of bases not matched to a gene: 6. Per germline, CDR1 MDHEN and CDR2 SYDVKM.

CDR3 sequence: CASRELAGGASYEQYF. The CDR3 nucleotides read TGTGCCAGCAGGGAGTTAGCGGGGGGTGCCTCCTACGAGCAGTACTTC. The chain joins TRBV28 to TRBJ2-7, with TRBD2 identical over 10 bases. The junction had 8 bases not matched to a gene; V was cut back by 6 bases and J by 0 bases. This CDR3 is 16 amino acids long. The germline gives CDR1 MDHEN, CDR2 SYDVKM.

The rearrangement links TRBV6-2 or TRBV6-3 to TRBJ2-1; 12 nucleotides agree with TRBD2. The CDR3 loop spans 14 amino acids. CDR1 is MNHEY, CDR2 SVGEGT, per germline. After removal of 5 bases from V and 9 bases from J, the junction contained 5 bases not matched to a gene. CDR3 residues: CASSLAGGLSEQFF. The CDR3 nucleotides read TGTGCCAGCAGTCTAGCGGGGGGGCTCTCTGAGCAGTTCTTC.

This clonotype was detected only a few times. The chain joins TRBV12-3 or TRBV12-4 to TRBJ1-2; possible D gene TRBD1, 5 bases. The CDR3 is made up of 16 amino acids. Trimming cost V 6 bases and J 3 bases, with 20 bases left between them. CDR3 region: CASSPRPGDSHYGYTF. The CDR3, as DNA: TGTGCCAGCAGCCCCCGCCCCGGTGACAGTCACTATGGCTACACCTTC.

The CDR3 here is CASSLLGFSGKTDTQYF. The CDR3 DNA reads TGTGCCAGCAGCCTCCTCGGCTTCTCGGGGAAAACAGATACGCAGTATTTT. The chain links TRBV5-5 to TRBJ2-3; a possible D gene is TRBD2 (5 bases). The CDR3 runs to 17 residues. Per the germline V gene, CDR1 is SGHKS and CDR2 is YYEKEE (reference sequence). The V end was cut by 4 bases, the J end by 3 bases, with 21 bases between.

In its sample, this clonotype was seen a few times. The chain employs TRBV6-2 or TRBV6-3 and TRBJ2-1; D is unclear. The CDR3 sequence is 13 residues long. Between the trimmed V and J ends, which lost 5 bases and 5 bases, there was a span of 10 bases. CDR1 MNHEY and CDR2 SVGEGT come from the germline V gene. CDR3 DNA: TGTGCCAGCAGTCCCTACCCAAACAATGAGCAGTTCTTC. Translating it yields CASSPYPNNEQFF.